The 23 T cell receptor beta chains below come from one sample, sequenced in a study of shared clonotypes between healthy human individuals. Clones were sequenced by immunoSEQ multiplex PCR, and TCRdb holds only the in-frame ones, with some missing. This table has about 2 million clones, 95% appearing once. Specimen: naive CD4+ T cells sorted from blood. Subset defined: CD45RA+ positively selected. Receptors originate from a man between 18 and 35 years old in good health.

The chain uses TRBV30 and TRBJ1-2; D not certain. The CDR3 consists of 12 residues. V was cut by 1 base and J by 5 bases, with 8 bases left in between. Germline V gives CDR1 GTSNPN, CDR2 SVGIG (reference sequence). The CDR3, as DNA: TGTGCCTGGAGTGGGAACCAATATGGCTACACCTTC. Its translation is CAWSGNQYGYTF.

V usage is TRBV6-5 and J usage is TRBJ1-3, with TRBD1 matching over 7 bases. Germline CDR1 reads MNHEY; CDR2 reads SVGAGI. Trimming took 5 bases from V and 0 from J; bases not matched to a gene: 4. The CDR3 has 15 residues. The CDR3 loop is CASSRQGLSGNTIYF. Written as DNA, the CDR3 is TGTGCCAGCAGTAGACAGGGACTCTCTGGAAACACCATATATTTT.

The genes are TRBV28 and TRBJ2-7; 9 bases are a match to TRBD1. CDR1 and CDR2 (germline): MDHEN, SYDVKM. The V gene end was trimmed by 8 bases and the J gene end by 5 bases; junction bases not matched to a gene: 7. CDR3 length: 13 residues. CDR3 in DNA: TGTGCCAGCGGCCGGGACAGGGTCGACGAGCAGTACTTC. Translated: CASGRDRVDEQYF. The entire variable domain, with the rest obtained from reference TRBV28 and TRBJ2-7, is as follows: DVKVTQSSRYLVKRTGEKVFLECVQDMDHENMFWYRQDPGLGLRLIYFSYDVKMKEKGDIPEGYSVSREKKERFSLILESASTNQTSMYLCASGRDRVDEQYFGPGTRLTVT.

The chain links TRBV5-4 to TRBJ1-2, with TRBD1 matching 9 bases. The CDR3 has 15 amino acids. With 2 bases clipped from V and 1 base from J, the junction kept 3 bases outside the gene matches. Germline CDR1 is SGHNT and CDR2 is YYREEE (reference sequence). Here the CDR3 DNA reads TGTGCCAGCAGCTTCGGACAGGGGATTAACTATGGCTACACCTTC. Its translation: CASSFGQGINYGYTF.

CDR3 protein: CASSLANREPDTQYF. CDR3 nucleotides: TGTGCCAGCAGCTTGGCCAACAGAGAGCCAGATACGCAGTATTTT. The V gene is TRBV5-4, the J gene TRBJ2-3, with D uncertain. Germline V gene sequence: CDR1 SGHNT, CDR2 YYREEE (reference sequence). This CDR3 has 15 amino acids. Trimming removed 0 bases at V and 4 bases at J, with 12 bases between. Filled out from reference TRBV5-4 and TRBJ2-3, the complete variable domain reads ETGVTQSPTHLIKTRGQQVTLRCSSQSGHNTVSWYQQALGQGPQFIFQYYREEENGRGNFPPRFSGLQFPNYSSELNVNALELDDSALYLCASSLANREPDTQYFGPGTRLTVL.

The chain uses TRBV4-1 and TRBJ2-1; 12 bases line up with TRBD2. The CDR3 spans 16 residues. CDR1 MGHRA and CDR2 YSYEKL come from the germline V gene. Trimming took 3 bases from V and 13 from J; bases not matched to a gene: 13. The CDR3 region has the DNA TGCGCCAGCAGCCAGGAGGGGGGTACACTAGCGGGAGGACAGTTCTTC. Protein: CASSQEGGTLAGGQFF.

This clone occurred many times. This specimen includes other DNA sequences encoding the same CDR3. In nucleotides, the CDR3 is TGTGCCAGTGGTAGCAATCAGCCCCAGCATTTT. Its protein product is CASGSNQPQHF. V is TRBV28 and J is TRBJ1-5; no clear D. Per germline, CDR1 MDHEN and CDR2 SYDVKM. The CDR3 is 11 residues long. Trimming stripped 9 bases from V and 0 bases from J, with 3 bases between.

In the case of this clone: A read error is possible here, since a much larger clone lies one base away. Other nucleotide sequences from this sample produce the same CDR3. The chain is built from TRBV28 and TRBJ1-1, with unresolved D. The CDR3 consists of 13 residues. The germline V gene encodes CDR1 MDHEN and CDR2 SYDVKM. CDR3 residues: CASSLVGRTEAFF. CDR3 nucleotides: TGTGCCAGCAGTTTGGTGGGGAGAACTGAGGCTTTCTTT.

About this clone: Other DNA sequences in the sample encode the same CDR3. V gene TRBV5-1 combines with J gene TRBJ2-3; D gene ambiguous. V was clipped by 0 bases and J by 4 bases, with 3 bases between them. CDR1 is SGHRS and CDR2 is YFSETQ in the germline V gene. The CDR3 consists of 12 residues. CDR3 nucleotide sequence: TGCGCCAGCAGCTTGGGGTCAGATACGCAGTATTTT. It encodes CASSLGSDTQYF.

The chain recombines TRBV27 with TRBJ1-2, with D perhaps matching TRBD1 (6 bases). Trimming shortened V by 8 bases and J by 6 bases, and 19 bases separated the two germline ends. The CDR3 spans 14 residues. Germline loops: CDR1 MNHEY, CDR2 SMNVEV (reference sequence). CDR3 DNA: TGTGCCAGCGGGAATCAGGGGCCAGCGAATGGCTACACCTTC. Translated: CASGNQGPANGYTF.

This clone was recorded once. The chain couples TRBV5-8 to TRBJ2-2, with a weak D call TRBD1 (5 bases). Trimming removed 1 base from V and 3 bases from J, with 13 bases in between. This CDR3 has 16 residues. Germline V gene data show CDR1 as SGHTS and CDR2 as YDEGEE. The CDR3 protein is CASSLWQGTDTGELFF. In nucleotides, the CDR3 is TGTGCCAGCAGCTTGTGGCAGGGCACGGACACCGGGGAGCTGTTTTTT.

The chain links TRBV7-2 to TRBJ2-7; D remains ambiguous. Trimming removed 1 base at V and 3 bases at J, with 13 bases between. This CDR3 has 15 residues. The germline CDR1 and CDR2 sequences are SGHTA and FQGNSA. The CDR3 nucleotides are TGTGCCAGCAGCTTAGATCGGCAGGTCATCTACGAGCAGTACTTC. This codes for CASSLDRQVIYEQYF.

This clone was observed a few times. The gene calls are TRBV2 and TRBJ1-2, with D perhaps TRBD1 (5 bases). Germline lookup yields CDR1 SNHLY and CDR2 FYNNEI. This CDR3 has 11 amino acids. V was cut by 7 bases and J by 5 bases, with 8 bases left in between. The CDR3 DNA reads TGTGCCAGCACTACAGGTTATGGCTACACCTTC. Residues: CASTTGYGYTF.

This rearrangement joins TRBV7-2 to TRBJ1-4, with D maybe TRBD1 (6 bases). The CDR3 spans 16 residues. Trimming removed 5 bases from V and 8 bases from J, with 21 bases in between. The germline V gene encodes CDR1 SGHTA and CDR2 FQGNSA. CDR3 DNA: TGTGCCAGCAGCCTCACTATGTGGGGGGCAAAAGAAAAACTGTTTTTT. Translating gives CASSLTMWGAKEKLFF. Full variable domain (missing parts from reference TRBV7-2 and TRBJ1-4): GAGVSQSPSNKVTEKGKDVELRCDPISGHTALYWYRQSLGQGLEFLIYFQGNSAPDKSGLPSDRFSAERTGGSVSTLTIQRTQQEDSAVYLCASSLTMWGAKEKLFFGSGTQLSVL.

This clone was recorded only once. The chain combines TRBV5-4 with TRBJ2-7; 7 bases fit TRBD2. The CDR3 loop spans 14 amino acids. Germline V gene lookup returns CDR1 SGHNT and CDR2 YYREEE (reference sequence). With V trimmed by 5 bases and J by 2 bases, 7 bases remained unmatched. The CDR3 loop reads CASRLGLEAYEQYF. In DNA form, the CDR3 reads TGTGCCAGCAGGTTAGGACTAGAGGCCTACGAGCAGTACTTC.

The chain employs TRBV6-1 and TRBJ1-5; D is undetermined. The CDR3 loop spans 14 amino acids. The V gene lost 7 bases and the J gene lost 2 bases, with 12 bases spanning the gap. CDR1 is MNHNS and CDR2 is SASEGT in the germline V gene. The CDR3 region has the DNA TGTGCCAGCACCCAGGAGAGGGGCAATCAGCCCCAGCATTTT. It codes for CASTQERGNQPQHF.

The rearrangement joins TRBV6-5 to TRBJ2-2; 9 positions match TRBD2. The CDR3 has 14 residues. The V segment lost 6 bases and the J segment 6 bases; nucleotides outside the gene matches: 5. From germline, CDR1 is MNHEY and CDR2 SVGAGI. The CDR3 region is CASSPGLASGELFF. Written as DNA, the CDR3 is TGTGCCAGCAGCCCGGGACTAGCATCCGGGGAGCTGTTTTTT.

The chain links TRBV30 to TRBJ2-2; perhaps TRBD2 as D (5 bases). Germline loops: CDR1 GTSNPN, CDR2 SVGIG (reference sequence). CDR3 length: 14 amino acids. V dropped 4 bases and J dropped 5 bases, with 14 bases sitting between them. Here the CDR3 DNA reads TGTGCCTGGACCCGGAACAGAGGGACCGGGGAGCTGTTTTTT. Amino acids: CAWTRNRGTGELFF.

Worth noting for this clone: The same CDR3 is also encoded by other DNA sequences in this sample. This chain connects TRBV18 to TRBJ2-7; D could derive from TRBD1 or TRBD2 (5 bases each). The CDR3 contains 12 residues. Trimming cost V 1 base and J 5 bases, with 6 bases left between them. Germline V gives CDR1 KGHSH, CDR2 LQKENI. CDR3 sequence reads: CASSPLGDEQYF. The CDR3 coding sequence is TGTGCCAGCTCACCACTGGGGGACGAGCAGTACTTC. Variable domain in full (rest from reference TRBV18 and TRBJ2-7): NAGVMQNPRHLVRRRGQEARLRCSPMKGHSHVYWYRQLPEEGLKFMVYLQKENIIDESGMPKERFSAEFPKEGPSILRIQQVVRGDSAAYFCASSPLGDEQYFGPGTRLTVT.

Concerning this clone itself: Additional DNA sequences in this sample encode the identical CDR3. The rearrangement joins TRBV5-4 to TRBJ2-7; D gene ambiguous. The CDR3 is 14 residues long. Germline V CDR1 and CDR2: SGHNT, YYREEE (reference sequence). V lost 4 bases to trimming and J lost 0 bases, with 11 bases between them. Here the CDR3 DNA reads TGTGCCAGCAGCCCCGGGCCCAGCTCCTACGAGCAGTACTTC. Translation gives CASSPGPSSYEQYF.

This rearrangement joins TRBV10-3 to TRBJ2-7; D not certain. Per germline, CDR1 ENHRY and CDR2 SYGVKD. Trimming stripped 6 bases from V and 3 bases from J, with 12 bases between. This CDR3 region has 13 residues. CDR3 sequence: CAISSSGLYEQYF. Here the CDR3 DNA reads TGTGCCATCAGCTCCAGTGGGCTCTACGAGCAGTACTTC.

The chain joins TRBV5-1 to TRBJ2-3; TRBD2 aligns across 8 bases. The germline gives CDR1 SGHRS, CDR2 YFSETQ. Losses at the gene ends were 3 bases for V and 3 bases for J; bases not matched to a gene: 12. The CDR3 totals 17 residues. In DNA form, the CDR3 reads TGCGCCAGCAGCTGGGGTAGCGGGAAAGTTGGGACAGATACGCAGTATTTT. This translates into CASSWGSGKVGTDTQYF.

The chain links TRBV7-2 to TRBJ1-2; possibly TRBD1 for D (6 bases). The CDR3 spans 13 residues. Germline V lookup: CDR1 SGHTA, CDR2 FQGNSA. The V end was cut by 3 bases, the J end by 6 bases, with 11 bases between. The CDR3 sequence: CASSFGQGNGYTF. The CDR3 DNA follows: TGTGCCAGCAGCTTTGGCCAGGGGAATGGCTACACCTTC.